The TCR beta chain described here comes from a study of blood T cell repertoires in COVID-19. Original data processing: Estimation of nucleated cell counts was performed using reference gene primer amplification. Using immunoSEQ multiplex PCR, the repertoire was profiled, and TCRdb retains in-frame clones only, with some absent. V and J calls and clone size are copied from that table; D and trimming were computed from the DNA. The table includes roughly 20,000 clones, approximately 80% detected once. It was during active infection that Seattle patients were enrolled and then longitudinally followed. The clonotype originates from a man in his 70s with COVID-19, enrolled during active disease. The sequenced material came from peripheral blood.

The CDR3 bases are TGTGCCTGGAACCATGCGGCTAATGAAAAACTGTTTTTT. Protein product: CAWNHAANEKLFF. The genes are TRBV30 and TRBJ1-4, with D unclear. The length of the CDR3 is 13 residues. Trimming took 4 bases from V and 3 from J, leaving 9 bases between them. Germline CDR1 reads GTSNPN; CDR2 reads SVGIG (reference sequence).